Below are 32 T cell receptor beta chains sequenced from a single sample in a study of T cells expressing NK-cell markers. Using the 5' RACE reads, TCRdb records one entry per CDR3 protein without DNA. This table holds roughly 300,000 distinct CDR3 sequences. The sequencing sample was made of blood T cells: a sorted CD56 or NKG2C T cell subset, CD4+ or CD8+ T cells, or bulk PBMC T cells (not recorded which). The receptors were sampled from a woman between 18 and 70 years old in good health.

The V and J genes are TRBV6-2 or TRBV6-3 and TRBJ1-2; the D call of TRBD1 rests on TCRdb alone, since no DNA is present to check it. The V gene's germline CDR1 is MNHEY and CDR2 SVGEGT. The CDR3 totals 14 residues. The CDR3 loop reads CASMRDKFNYGYTF.

V and J are TRBV3-1 and TRBJ2-2. CDR1 and CDR2 (germline): LGHDT, YNNKEL (reference sequence). The CDR3 contains 12 residues. The CDR3 loop is CASSQVNGELFF.

The rearrangement links TRBV30 to TRBJ2-1; TCRdb's D gene call, TRBD2, goes unchecked for lack of DNA. CDR3 length equals 14 residues. The V gene's germline CDR1 is GTSNPN and CDR2 SVGIG (reference sequence). CDR3 loop: CAWSSLPGGNEQFF.

The chain links TRBV5-1 to TRBJ1-5; the TRBD1 assignment by TCRdb is unverifiable without DNA. In germline, CDR1 is SGHRS, CDR2 YFSETQ. The CDR3 is made up of 15 amino acids. CDR3 in amino acids: CASSSEGDKNQPQHF.

CDR3: CASSKQVHLDTEAFF. The J gene is TRBJ1-1, the V gene TRBV14. The length of the CDR3 is 15 residues. Germline values: CDR1 SGHDN, CDR2 FVKESK.

This chain joins TRBV12-3 or TRBV12-4 and TRBJ2-4; TCRdb selects TRBD1, and the lack of DNA leaves this call unchecked. This CDR3 region has 17 residues. The CDR3 protein is CASTTGGAGQAKNIQYF.

The V and J genes are TRBV4-3 and TRBJ1-4; with no DNA, the TCRdb D assignment of TRBD1 cannot be verified. The CDR3 length is 17 residues. From germline, CDR1 is LGHNA and CDR2 YSLEER. CDR3 loop: CASSGSGTATTNEKLFF.

This sequence joins TRBV5-1 and TRBJ2-1; TCRdb's D gene call, TRBD1, goes unchecked for lack of DNA. The length of the CDR3 is 17 residues. Germline V gene sequence: CDR1 SGHRS, CDR2 YFSETQ. The CDR3: CASSLAPGGGRGAFMLF.

V gene TRBV12-3 or TRBV12-4 combines with J gene TRBJ2-7; TCRdb returns TRBD1, unconfirmable since there is no DNA. The CDR3 has 15 residues. The CDR3 spells CASRLGQGPSYEQYF.

The chain has TRBV20-1 and TRBJ2-3; checking the TCRdb D call of TRBD2 is not possible without DNA. From germline, CDR1 is DFQATT and CDR2 SNEGSKA (reference sequence). This CDR3 is built from 14 residues. CDR3 in amino acids: CSARRTSPTDTQYF.

The genes are TRBV5-1 and TRBJ1-5. Germline assignment: CDR1 SGHRS and CDR2 YFSETQ. This CDR3 contains 14 residues. CDR3 sequence reads: CASSPGEGNQPQHF. The variable domain in full, with the rest retrieved from reference TRBV5-1 and TRBJ1-5, is KAGVTQTPRYLIKTRGQQVTLSCSPISGHRSVSWYQQTPGQGLQFLFEYFSETQRNKGNFPGRFSGRQFSNSRSEMNVSTLELGDSALYLCASSPGEGNQPQHFGDGTRLSIL.

The V call is TRBV29-1, the J call TRBJ1-1; checking the TCRdb D call of TRBD1 is not possible without DNA. This CDR3 contains 14 residues. Germline V gene lookup returns CDR1 SQVTM and CDR2 ANQGSEA. CDR3 region: CSVWGGIVNTEAFF.

The chain combines TRBV30 with TRBJ2-5. CDR1 is GTSNPN and CDR2 is SVGIG in the germline V gene (reference sequence). The CDR3 covers 13 residues. The CDR3 here is CAWSLTGWETQYF.

This sequence joins TRBV29-1 and TRBJ2-1. Germline-derived CDR1 and CDR2 are SQVTM and ANQGSEA. CDR3 length: 13 residues. CDR3: CSVDRGLYNEQFF.

This rearrangement joins TRBV7-6 to TRBJ2-1; TCRdb gives TRBD1 as the D gene, but with no DNA this cannot be confirmed. Germline lookup yields CDR1 SGHVS and CDR2 FNYEAQ. The CDR3 runs 12 residues. This CDR3 reads CASSLTGTEQFF.

The chain uses TRBV7-2 and TRBJ2-5; TCRdb indicates TRBD2, and absent DNA this call remains unverified. CDR1 and CDR2 (germline): SGHTA, FQGNSA. The CDR3 runs 16 residues. CDR3 amino acids: CASSFGTSGGQETQYF.

The gene calls are TRBV5-6 and TRBJ1-3; as DNA is missing, the TRBD1 call by TCRdb cannot be tested. In germline, CDR1 is SGHDT, CDR2 YYEEEE. The CDR3 covers 16 residues. The CDR3 is CASSSDRGLSLATIYF.

The genes are TRBV7-2 and TRBJ2-5; TCRdb's D call of TRBD1 is untestable without DNA. The CDR3 has 13 residues. Germline CDR1 is SGHTA and CDR2 is FQGNSA. CDR3 protein: CASSLGPGGAQYF.

The gene calls are TRBV20-1 and TRBJ2-7. Per the germline V gene, CDR1 is DFQATT and CDR2 is SNEGSKA (reference sequence). The CDR3 contains 14 residues. The CDR3 here is CSAKGNPSTYEQYF.

The CDR3 is CASSRNTGDETQYF. The gene calls are TRBV5-1 and TRBJ2-5; as DNA is missing, the TRBD1 call by TCRdb cannot be tested. This CDR3 is built from 14 residues. From germline, CDR1 is SGHRS and CDR2 YFSETQ. Combining the CDR3 with reference TRBV5-1 and TRBJ2-5 gives the whole variable domain KAGVTQTPRYLIKTRGQQVTLSCSPISGHRSVSWYQQTPGQGLQFLFEYFSETQRNKGNFPGRFSGRQFSNSRSEMNVSTLELGDSALYLCASSRNTGDETQYFGPGTRLLVL.

The chain has TRBV19 and TRBJ2-1; TCRdb's D gene call, TRBD2, goes unchecked for lack of DNA. The CDR3 is 14 amino acids. Germline assignment: CDR1 LNHDA and CDR2 SQIVND (reference sequence). CDR3 sequence: CASSNWTSHSEQFF.

V gene TRBV11-2 combines with J gene TRBJ2-2. CDR3 length: 14 residues. Germline V CDR1 and CDR2: SGHAT, FQNNGV. This CDR3 is CASSPQLSTGELFF. The whole variable domain, remainder taken from reference TRBV11-2 and TRBJ2-2, is EAGVAQSPRYKIIEKRQSVAFWCNPISGHATLYWYQQILGQGPKLLIQFQNNGVVDDSQLPKDRFSAERLKGVDSTLKIQPAKLEDSAVYLCASSPQLSTGELFFGEGSRLTVL.

The V call is TRBV21-1, the J call TRBJ1-5. TRBV21-1 is flagged as a pseudogene. This CDR3 region has 15 residues. CDR3: CASSKKRADNQPQHF.

V is TRBV29-1 and J is TRBJ1-1. This CDR3 is 12 amino acids long. Looked up from germline, CDR1 is SQVTM and CDR2 is ANQGSEA. Here the CDR3 reads CSVDGGNTEAFF. Together with reference TRBV29-1 and TRBJ1-1, the CDR3 gives the full variable domain: SAVISQKPSRDICQRGTSLTIQCQVDSQVTMMFWYRQQPGQSLTLIATANQGSEATYESGFVIDKFPISRPNLTFSTLTVSNMSPEDSSIYLCSVDGGNTEAFFGQGTRLTVV.

The V gene is TRBV7-9, the J gene TRBJ2-1; the D call of TRBD1 rests on TCRdb alone, since no DNA is present to check it. Germline-derived CDR1 and CDR2 are SEHNR and FQNEAQ (reference sequence). The CDR3 spans 16 residues. The CDR3 here is CASSFGGTGREDEQFF.

The CDR3 sequence is CAVGGGRNNQPQHF. This chain joins TRBV12-3 or TRBV12-4 and TRBJ1-5; the D call of TRBD1 rests on TCRdb alone, since no DNA is present to check it. The CDR3 has 14 amino acids.

The chain combines TRBV12-3 or TRBV12-4 with TRBJ1-5. The CDR3 consists of 16 residues. The CDR3 sequence is CASSPLGRGSNQPQHF.

This rearrangement joins TRBV5-4 to TRBJ2-3; TCRdb's assignment of TRBD2 cannot be checked, as there is no DNA. The CDR3 is 19 amino acids. Germline assignment: CDR1 SGHNT and CDR2 YYREEE (reference sequence). This chain's CDR3 is CASSLLGTSGRAGLDTQYF.

The chain combines TRBV2 with TRBJ2-2. Germline V gene sequence: CDR1 SNHLY, CDR2 FYNNEI. The CDR3 loop spans 14 amino acids. The chain's CDR3 is CASKAGLNTGELFF. The full variable domain, its missing parts supplied by reference TRBV2 and TRBJ2-2, is EPEVTQTPSHQVTQMGQEVILRCVPISNHLYFYWYRQILGQKVEFLVSFYNNEISEKSEIFDDQFSVERPDGSNFTLKIRSTKLEDSAMYFCASKAGLNTGELFFGEGSRLTVL.

V and J are TRBV7-2 and TRBJ1-6; TCRdb names TRBD1, which stays unverified in the absence of DNA. CDR1 is SGHTA and CDR2 is FQGNSA in the germline V gene. This CDR3 comprises 16 residues. The CDR3 sequence is CASSLAPTGGNSPLHF.

The gene calls are TRBV21-1 and TRBJ2-7; TCRdb lists TRBD1, though no DNA is available to test this call. TRBV21-1 is a pseudogene. The CDR3 contains 18 residues. This chain's CDR3 is CASRTRETGDLPSYEQYF.

The J gene is TRBJ2-4, the V gene TRBV27. There are 14 residues in the CDR3. The germline V gene encodes CDR1 MNHEY and CDR2 SMNVEV (reference sequence). The CDR3 spells CASSLAGVQNIQYF.